This TCR beta chain originates from a study of neurological immune-mediated disorders. Study-wide background: Within the group of around 35 multiple sclerosis patients, approximately 31 were relapsing-remitting, while 3 were secondary progressive.

Notes on the study in general: It was the repertoires of 18 of 34 multiple sclerosis patients that phylogenetic grouping placed in one related-CDR3 cluster, which is a possible signature. There was no association between the multiple sclerosis repertoire cluster and any clinical or MRI feature.

This CDR3 region has 13 residues. The ends were cut back, 4 bases at V and 5 bases at J, with 12 bases in the middle. Germline values: CDR1 SGDLS, CDR2 YYNGEE. Unsorted libraries were generated from 2 million PBMCs held at -80 degrees C. This clonotype was seen at least ten times. Its specificity is unknown. TCRdb reanalysed the 5' RACE reads using MiXCR and keeps one entry per CDR3 protein. The sample yields fewer than 60,000 distinct CDR3 sequences, around 4% seen once. The clonotype was recovered from a man in his sixties with multiple sclerosis. V and J are TRBV9 and TRBJ1-1; D possibly corresponds to TRBD1 (6 bases). Specimen: PBMCs. CDR3 coding DNA: TGTGCCAGCAGCCTAGAGGGGGTTACTGAAGCTTTCTTT. This gives the protein CASSLEGVTEAFF. The full variable domain, its missing parts supplied by reference TRBV9 and TRBJ1-1, is DSGVTQTPKHLITATGQRVTLRCSPRSGDLSVYWYQQSLDQGLQFLIQYYNGEERAKGNILERFSAQQFPDLHSELNLSSLELGDSALYFCASSLEGVTEAFFGQGTRLTVV.